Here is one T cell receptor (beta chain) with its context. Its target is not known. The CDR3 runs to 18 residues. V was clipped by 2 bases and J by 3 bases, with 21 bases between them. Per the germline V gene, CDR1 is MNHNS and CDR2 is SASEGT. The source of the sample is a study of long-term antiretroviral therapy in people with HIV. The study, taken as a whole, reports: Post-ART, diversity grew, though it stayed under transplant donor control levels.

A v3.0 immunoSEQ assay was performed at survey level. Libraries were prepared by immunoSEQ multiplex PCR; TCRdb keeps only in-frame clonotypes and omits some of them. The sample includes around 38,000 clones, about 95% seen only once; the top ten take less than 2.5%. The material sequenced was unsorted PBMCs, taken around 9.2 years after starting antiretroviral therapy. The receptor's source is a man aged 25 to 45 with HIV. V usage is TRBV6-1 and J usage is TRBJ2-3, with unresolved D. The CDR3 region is CASSETRRVGQGTDTQYF. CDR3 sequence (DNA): TGTGCCAGCAGTGAAACCCGCCGGGTAGGGCAAGGAACAGATACGCAGTATTTT.